The T cell receptor beta chain under discussion was sequenced for a study of blood T cell repertoires in COVID-19. Study information: Samples came from the United States, Italy and Spain, spanning acute and convalescent COVID-19.

The V and J ends lost 4 bases and 5 bases, in that order; junction bases with no gene match: 6. This CDR3 comprises 15 residues. The germline CDR1 and CDR2 sequences are LGHDT and YNNKEL (reference sequence). Cohorts were assigned according to the clinical history that participants reported. As originally analysed: Amplification from reference gene primers served as the basis for estimated nucleated cell counts. Sequencing was performed with immunoSEQ multiplex PCR; in TCRdb, only in-frame clones are kept and a portion is missing. The V and J calls and the clone size are those of that table, but D and trimming were determined from the DNA. The table includes approximately 310,000 clones, roughly nine tenths detected once.

This sequence joins TRBV3-1 (or the pseudogene TRBV3-2) and TRBJ2-7; TRBD1 aligns across 12 bases. This TCR was recovered from a man aged 55-75 years who had recovered from COVID-19. The source material was PBMCs or T cells enriched from blood (not recorded which). The CDR3 sequence is CASSPMGQGANEQYF. The CDR3 bases are TGTGCCAGCAGCCCAATGGGACAGGGGGCTAACGAGCAGTACTTC.